This section outlines one T cell receptor beta chain sequence together with its context. These data come from a study of blood T cell repertoires in COVID-19. CDR1 SGHDT and CDR2 YYEEEE come from the germline V gene. The V and J ends lost 3 bases and 0 bases respectively, with 15 bases between them. CDR3 length: 16 amino acids. The repertoire was sequenced with immunoSEQ multiplex PCR; TCRdb's copy has only in-frame clones and lacks some. The sample lists about 480,000 clones, roughly 89% occurring once. The rearrangement joins TRBV5-6 to TRBJ1-2; D possibly corresponds to TRBD1 (5 bases). Sequenced input: peripheral blood. The clonotype was recovered from a woman aged 25 to 39 with acute or convalescent COVID-19. DNA for the CDR3: TGTGCCAGCAGCTGGGGGACTCCTCGATCTAACTATGGCTACACCTTC. It codes for CASSWGTPRSNYGYTF. Looking up the rest from reference TRBV5-6 and TRBJ1-2 gives the full variable domain: DAGVTQSPTHLIKTRGQQVTLRCSPKSGHDTVSWYQQALGQGPQFIFQYYEEEERQRGNFPDRFSGHQFPNYSSELNVNALLLGDSALYLCASSWGTPRSNYGYTFGSGTRLTVV.